The clone carrying this T cell receptor (beta chain) was found once. Antigen: not known. The CDR3 is made up of 17 amino acids. J gave up 0 bases and V 4 bases, and 7 bases lay outside the gene matches. Looked up from germline, CDR1 is SGDLS and CDR2 is YYNGEE. It was with 60 Vbeta and 13 Jbeta primers that the PCR ran. Libraries were prepared by immunoSEQ multiplex PCR; TCRdb keeps only in-frame clonotypes and omits some of them. Of about 92,000 clones in the sample, more than 65% were seen once. The data were obtained in a study of cytomegalovirus exposure and HLA in healthy donors. Points from the study as a whole: On later analysis, the bulk of CMV-associated TCR beta chains appeared to be HLA-restricted. V- and J-gene trimming of TCR beta was linked (in a later analysis) to a missense DCLRE1C variant.

Specimen: PBMCs. This receptor was obtained from a girl aged 2-10 years in good health and CMV-seropositive. The V call is TRBV9, the J call TRBJ2-2; 9 bases map to TRBD2. The CDR3 nucleotides read TGTGCCAGCAGCTCCCGACTAGCGGAAACGAACACCGGGGAGCTGTTTTTT. Translated: CASSSRLAETNTGELFF. The full variable domain, completed using reference TRBV9 and TRBJ2-2, is DSGVTQTPKHLITATGQRVTLRCSPRSGDLSVYWYQQSLDQGLQFLIQYYNGEERAKGNILERFSAQQFPDLHSELNLSSLELGDSALYFCASSSRLAETNTGELFFGEGSRLTVL.